These T cell receptor beta chains were read from a single sample in a study of blood T cell repertoires in COVID-19. TCRdb's copy holds only in-frame clones and misses some; the assay was immunoSEQ multiplex PCR. The table shows 270,000 or so clones, with roughly 84% occurring only once. Material for sequencing was PBMCs or T cells enriched from blood (not recorded which). The receptors come from a woman between 50 and 59 years old who had been exposed to COVID-19. Both conserved end residues are part of each CDR3. D genes are given only for firm matches. Size is stated for part of the rows, as once, few or many counts, or as a class when the clone is expanded.

V gene,CDR3 length,D gene,clone size,J gene,CDR3 protein,CDR3 DNA
TRBV13,13,.,.,TRBJ2-3,CASRSGGTDTQYF,TGTGCCAGCAGGAGCGGAGGAACAGATACGCAGTATTTT
TRBV12-3/TRBV12-4,13,.,.,TRBJ1-2,CASRSSGRDGYTF,TGTGCCAGCAGATCCTCTGGGAGGGATGGCTACACCTTC
TRBV12-5,17,TRBD1,.,TRBJ2-6,CASGFRTGLEGANVLTF,TGTGCTAGTGGTTTTCGGACAGGGCTTGAAGGGGCCAACGTCCTGACTTTC
TRBV24-1,15,.,.,TRBJ1-1,CATSASGHLNTEAFF,TGTGCCACCAGTGCCTCGGGACATCTGAACACTGAAGCTTTCTTT
TRBV6-2/TRBV6-3,15,.,.,TRBJ1-5,CASSYQGPSNQPQHF,TGTGCCAGCAGTTACCAGGGGCCTAGCAATCAGCCCCAGCATTTT
TRBV5-5,14,.,once,TRBJ1-1,CASSPGTQYTEAFF,TGTGCCAGCAGCCCCGGGACACAGTACACTGAAGCTTTCTTT
TRBV21-1,14,.,.,TRBJ1-4,CASSRQGMEEKLFF,TGTGCCAGCAGTAGACAGGGAATGGAAGAAAAACTGTTTTTT
TRBV30,16,TRBD2,.,TRBJ2-7,CAWRGPRGGPPYEQYF,TGTGCCTGGAGGGGACCGCGCGGGGGACCTCCCTACGAGCAGTACTTC
TRBV15,17,.,.,TRBJ2-1,CATSRGGGNGLNSVQFF,TGTGCCACCAGCAGAGGTGGCGGGAACGGGCTAAACTCGGTGCAGTTCTTC
TRBV4-2,17,.,.,TRBJ2-7,CASSQDWPRVSPDGQYF,TGTGCCAGCAGCCAGGACTGGCCTCGGGTCTCCCCCGACGGGCAGTACTTC
TRBV5-6,15,TRBD1,.,TRBJ2-7,CASSVGQGESYEQYF,TGTGCCAGCAGCGTTGGACAGGGGGAGTCCTACGAGCAGTACTTC
TRBV19,13,.,once,TRBJ1-2,CASSIEAGVGYTF,TGTGCCAGTAGTATAGAGGCAGGGGTCGGCTACACCTTC
TRBV4-3,14,TRBD1,.,TRBJ1-3,CASSPGQGRDTIYF,TGCGCCAGCAGCCCAGGACAGGGTAGAGACACCATATATTTT
TRBV4-1,14,.,once,TRBJ2-2,CASSPQGYTGELFF,TGCGCCTCCTCCCCACAGGGCTACACCGGGGAGCTGTTTTTT
TRBV28,15,.,.,TRBJ1-1,CASQSGGARYTEAFF,TGTGCCAGCCAATCCGGGGGGGCGCGTTACACTGAAGCTTTCTTT
TRBV11-3,14,TRBD2,.,TRBJ2-7,CASSYSGAGNEQYF,TGTGCCAGCAGCTACAGCGGGGCAGGGAACGAGCAGTACTTC
TRBV7-6,15,TRBD1,.,TRBJ1-1,CASSFWTGESTEAFF,TGTGCCAGCAGCTTTTGGACAGGGGAGAGCACTGAAGCTTTCTTT
TRBV13,16,.,.,TRBJ2-7,CASSLKRGRGPYEQYF,TGTGCCAGCAGCTTAAAGCGGGGGAGGGGGCCCTACGAGCAGTACTTC
TRBV12-3/TRBV12-4,12,TRBD1,.,TRBJ2-1,CASSLGQGQQFF,TGTGCCAGCAGTTTAGGACAGGGGCAGCAGTTCTTC
TRBV12-3/TRBV12-4,13,.,.,TRBJ1-2,CASSSSTYYGYTF,TGTGCCAGCAGTTCTAGTACGTACTATGGCTACACCTTC
TRBV7-9,14,.,.,TRBJ2-7,CASSPVGHSYEQYF,TGTGCCAGCAGCCCGGTGGGACACTCCTACGAGCAGTACTTC
TRBV27,13,TRBD1,.,TRBJ1-2,CASSSRDSGGYTF,TGTGCCAGCAGTTCCAGGGACAGCGGTGGCTACACCTTC
TRBV9,14,TRBD1,.,TRBJ1-1,CASTPTGGDTEAFF,TGTGCCAGCACTCCGACAGGGGGGGACACTGAAGCTTTCTTT
TRBV5-4,15,TRBD2,.,TRBJ2-5,CASSKPGLGAETQYF,TGTGCCAGCAGCAAACCGGGACTAGGTGCAGAGACCCAGTACTTC
TRBV28,20,.,.,TRBJ2-2,CASSLWGMGQGMRSTGELFF,TGTGCCAGCAGTTTATGGGGAATGGGGCAGGGAATGAGAAGCACCGGGGAGCTGTTTTTT
TRBV24-1,16,.,.,TRBJ1-1,CATSSSMGGDRTEAFF,TGTGCCACCAGTTCTTCAATGGGGGGGGATCGGACTGAAGCTTTCTTT
TRBV29-1,12,.,.,TRBJ2-5,CSVEQGGETQYF,TGCAGCGTTGAACAGGGAGGAGAGACCCAGTACTTC
TRBV12-3/TRBV12-4,12,.,.,TRBJ1-1,CASSLGRVEAFF,TGTGCCAGCAGCTTAGGACGGGTTGAAGCTTTCTTT
TRBV5-1,14,.,.,TRBJ2-3,CASSLNRDTDTQYF,TGCGCCAGCAGCTTGAACCGGGACACAGATACGCAGTATTTT
TRBV5-8,15,TRBD1,.,TRBJ1-4,CASSFQGAANEKLFF,TGTGCCAGCAGCTTCCAGGGGGCGGCTAATGAAAAACTGTTTTTT
TRBV11-2,14,.,.,TRBJ1-1,CASSPEDKNTEAFF,TGTGCCAGCAGCCCCGAGGACAAGAACACTGAAGCTTTCTTT
TRBV28,14,TRBD2,few,TRBJ2-7,CASSLVGGTYEQYF,TGTGCCAGCAGTTTAGTGGGGGGGACCTACGAGCAGTACTTC
TRBV10-1,15,.,.,TRBJ1-3,CARNRRRTSGNTIYF,TGCGCCAGGAACCGACGGAGAACCTCTGGAAACACCATATATTTT
TRBV15,12,TRBD1,.,TRBJ2-7,CATSTRTGPRIF,TGTGCCACCAGCACTCGGACAGGGCCGCGTATCTTC
TRBV25-1,13,.,.,TRBJ1-2,CASSEFQAYGYTF,TGTGCCAGCAGTGAATTCCAGGCCTATGGCTACACCTTC
TRBV27,14,.,once,TRBJ1-1,CASSLWQGSTEAFF,TGTGCCAGCAGTTTGTGGCAGGGGAGCACTGAAGCTTTCTTT
TRBV5-1,14,.,.,TRBJ1-4,CASSPTGYNEKLFF,TGCGCCAGCAGCCCTACAGGGTATAATGAAAAACTGTTTTTT
TRBV13,17,TRBD2,.,TRBJ2-5,CASSSRLAGLRGETQYF,TGTGCCAGCAGCTCCCGACTAGCGGGGTTAAGGGGAGAGACCCAGTACTTC
TRBV9,12,.,.,TRBJ2-3,CASSVVEDTQYF,TGTGCCAGCAGCGTAGTCGAGGATACGCAGTATTTT
TRBV7-2,15,TRBD1,.,TRBJ1-6,CASRWFPTGNSPLHF,TGTGCCAGCAGGTGGTTTCCGACAGGGAATTCACCCCTCCACTTT
TRBV4-1,14,TRBD2,few,TRBJ2-1,CASSQAGGYNEQFF,TGCGCCAGCAGCCAAGCGGGGGGGTACAATGAGCAGTTCTTC
TRBV27,12,.,.,TRBJ1-6,CASSFLSGPLHF,TGTGCCAGCAGTTTCTTGAGTGGACCCCTCCACTTT
TRBV20-1,12,.,few,TRBJ1-5,CSASRGNQPQHF,TGCAGTGCTAGTAGGGGAAATCAGCCCCAGCATTTT
TRBV12-3/TRBV12-4,13,TRBD1,few,TRBJ1-2,CASSWTGRNGYTF,TGTGCCAGCAGTTGGACAGGGAGAAATGGCTACACCTTC
TRBV27,14,TRBD1,.,TRBJ1-6,CASSLDRGHSPLHF,TGTGCCAGCAGTTTAGACAGGGGGCATTCACCCCTCCACTTT
TRBV19,12,.,.,TRBJ1-5,CASAEDYQPQHF,TGTGCCAGTGCAGAGGATTATCAGCCCCAGCATTTT
TRBV7-2,16,TRBD2,few,TRBJ2-5,CASSPGTSGGWGTQYF,TGTGCCAGCAGCCCGGGGACTAGCGGGGGATGGGGGACCCAGTACTTC
TRBV3-1/TRBV3-2,14,.,once,TRBJ1-1,CASSQGRVNTEAFF,TGTGCCAGCAGCCAAGGGCGGGTGAACACTGAAGCTTTCTTT
TRBV12-3/TRBV12-4,13,.,.,TRBJ1-2,CASTLGTGDGYTF,TGTGCCAGCACCCTGGGCACGGGGGATGGCTACACCTTC
TRBV6-1,15,.,few,TRBJ1-5,CASSEQQNYNQPQHF,TGTGCCAGCAGTGAGCAACAGAATTACAATCAGCCCCAGCATTTT
TRBV6-1,17,.,.,TRBJ1-6,CASSARTPEGGNSPLHF,TGTGCCAGCAGTGCCCGGACTCCTGAGGGTGGCAATTCACCCCTCCACTTT
TRBV5-4,14,.,.,TRBJ1-1,CASSLPPLRTEAFF,TGTGCCAGCAGCCTCCCACCTTTACGGACTGAAGCTTTCTTT
TRBV11-2,17,.,.,TRBJ2-3,CASSLGFIGGKGDTQYF,TGTGCCAGCAGCTTAGGATTTATAGGAGGGAAAGGGGATACGCAGTATTTT
TRBV7-6,17,TRBD2,.,TRBJ2-2,CASSPRPAGGNTGELFF,TGTGCCAGCAGCCCCCGCCCCGCGGGGGGAAACACCGGGGAGCTGTTTTTT
TRBV29-1,14,TRBD2,.,TRBJ2-7,CSVYLTSGRYEQYF,TGCAGCGTTTATTTGACTAGCGGGAGATACGAGCAGTACTTC
TRBV5-1,14,.,once,TRBJ1-4,CASSLATDRVKLFF,TGCGCCAGCAGCTTGGCCACTGACAGAGTAAAACTGTTTTTT
TRBV5-1,13,.,.,TRBJ2-1,CASSLDRVNEQFF,TGCGCCAGCAGCTTGGATAGAGTGAATGAGCAGTTCTTC
TRBV28,14,TRBD1,.,TRBJ1-4,CASSSGQGWEKLFF,TGTGCCAGCAGTTCTGGACAGGGTTGGGAAAAACTGTTTTTT